This record concerns one TCR beta chain sequence. Its antigen is unknown. The sample belongs to a study of cytotoxic CD8 clonotypes in ibrutinib-treated CLL. Study background: Partial response was seen in roughly 25 patients and complete response in 2; after median around 72 months, about 14 stayed remitted, around 12 progressed.

Study-level findings and limits: Before falling back toward baseline at progression, clonality had risen at the time of ibrutinib response. Sample timing was unmatched between remission and later-progressing patients; lymph nodes unstudied.

Sequencing was designed to attain a depth spanning 1 in 200,000 to 1 in 1 million T cells. The protocol was immunoSEQ multiplex PCR, while the TCRdb copy is restricted to in-frame clones and leaves out a portion. The sample yields 40,000 to 60,000 clones, approximately 50% seen once. Germline CDR1 reads SGHAT; CDR2 reads FQDESV (reference sequence). The CDR3 is 14 amino acids. The ends were cut back, 1 base at V and 6 bases at J, with 11 bases in the middle. J is TRBJ2-3 and V is TRBV11-1, with D hard to call. The sequence came from a human donor with chronic lymphocytic leukemia. Sequenced material: PBMCs, taken after 12 months of ibrutinib treatment. The CDR3 loop is CASSLVGAQDTQYF. CDR3 DNA sequence: TGTGCCAGCAGCTTAGTCGGCGCACAGGATACGCAGTATTTT.